These 3 T cell receptor beta chains came from one sample sequenced in a study of blood T cell repertoires in COVID-19. The data were produced by immunoSEQ multiplex PCR, yet TCRdb's version contains in-frame clones alone and is incomplete. The profile shows some 300,000 clones, roughly 87% of them singletons. The sample consisted of PBMCs or T cells enriched from blood (not recorded which). These receptors were collected from a woman aged 30 to 39 who had recovered from COVID-19.

The V call is TRBV7-2, the J call TRBJ2-7; 7 nucleotides line up with TRBD1. CDR1 and CDR2 (germline): SGHTA, FQGNSA. V dropped 4 bases and J dropped 3; count of bases not matched to a gene: 9. There are 15 residues in the CDR3. Here the CDR3 DNA reads TGTGCCAGCAGCTCCATGACAGGGCGCGGCTACGAGCAGTACTTC. This translates into CASSSMTGRGYEQYF.

The chain combines TRBV2 with TRBJ1-4; D is possibly TRBD1 (5 bases). This CDR3 is built from 13 residues. Trimming took 8 bases from V and 6 from J, leaving 13 bases between them. Germline CDR1 is SNHLY and CDR2 is FYNNEI. In DNA, the CDR3 is TGTGCCAGCTTTCGGGGGATGGATGAAAAACTGTTTTTT. This codes for CASFRGMDEKLFF.

The genes are TRBV7-8 and TRBJ2-7; 9 nucleotides agree with TRBD1. The germline CDR1 and CDR2 sequences are SGHVS and FQNEAQ. This CDR3 has 15 amino acids. The ends lost 5 bases at V and 2 bases at J; junction bases unmatched: 7. For the CDR3, the DNA is TGTGCCAGCAGCCTTGCTCGACAGGGGGCCTACGAGCAGTACTTC. It codes for CASSLARQGAYEQYF.